One sample yielded the 27 T cell receptor beta chains listed below, sequenced in a study of blood T cell dynamics during melanoma immunotherapy. The time point: week 3, after first cycle of checkpoint inhibitor. Clones were sequenced by immunoSEQ multiplex PCR, and TCRdb holds only the in-frame ones, with some missing. In the table there are around 16,000 clones, less than 95% of which are singletons. Sequences were derived from effector memory CD8+ T cells from blood, sampled from a patient treated with checkpoint blockade. The source of these receptors is a human donor with melanoma.

The chain employs TRBV11-3 and TRBJ2-2, with 9 bases identical to TRBD1. With V trimmed by 5 bases and J by 5 bases, 3 bases remained unmatched. This CDR3 is 14 amino acids long. Germline V gene lookup returns CDR1 SGHNT and CDR2 YENEEA. The CDR3 region is CASSKGQGTGELFF. The CDR3 region has the DNA TGTGCCAGCAGCAAGGGACAGGGTACCGGGGAGCTGTTTTTT.

The rearrangement links TRBV5-1 to TRBJ2-3; D may be TRBD2 (5 bases). The CDR3 is made up of 14 amino acids. CDR1 and CDR2 (germline): SGHRS, YFSETQ. The V and J ends lost 6 bases and 1 base respectively, with 12 bases between them. The CDR3 region has the DNA TGCGCCAGCATTCGTTACGGGGGCACAGATACGCAGTATTTT. It is translated as CASIRYGGTDTQYF.

V usage is TRBV7-8 and J usage is TRBJ2-7; 12 positions agree with TRBD2. The CDR3 loop spans 15 amino acids. Germline V gene sequence: CDR1 SGHVS, CDR2 FQNEAQ. The V segment lost 5 bases and the J segment 6 bases; nucleotides outside the gene matches: 8. The CDR3 bases are TGTGCCAGCAGCCCAGTGACTAGCGGGAGTATCGAGCAGTACTTC. Amino acid sequence: CASSPVTSGSIEQYF.

V gene TRBV5-1 combines with J gene TRBJ2-1; 7 bases agree with TRBD2. Germline loops: CDR1 SGHRS, CDR2 YFSETQ. The CDR3 totals 16 residues. V dropped 3 bases and J dropped 7; count of bases not matched to a gene: 13. CDR3 protein: CASSSYTSAVGNEQFF. DNA of the CDR3: TGCGCCAGCAGCTCGTATACTAGCGCGGTGGGGAATGAGCAGTTCTTC.

J is TRBJ2-7 and V is TRBV19; D gene ambiguous. V was pared by 4 bases and J by 1 base, with 11 bases between. CDR3 size: 14 residues. CDR1 is LNHDA and CDR2 is SQIVND in the germline V gene (reference sequence). This CDR3 reads CASSTPSNSYEQYF. As DNA, the CDR3 is TGTGCCAGTAGTACCCCCTCTAATTCCTACGAGCAGTACTTC.

The chain combines TRBV4-1 with TRBJ2-7; TRBD2 aligns across 8 bases. Trimming cost V 2 bases and J 6 bases; bases outside gene matches: 9. Germline CDR1 is MGHRA and CDR2 is YSYEKL. The CDR3 loop spans 15 amino acids. The CDR3 here is CASSQRGAGVGEQYF. CDR3 nucleotide sequence: TGCGCCAGCAGCCAACGGGGAGCGGGAGTGGGCGAGCAGTACTTC.

This chain joins TRBV7-8 and TRBJ2-7, with D possibly called TRBD1 or TRBD2 (6 bases each). Germline V lookup: CDR1 SGHVS, CDR2 FQNEAQ. Trimming left V 5 bases short and J 9 bases short, with 14 bases between. This CDR3 region has 12 residues. This chain's CDR3 is CASSPRGDGQYF. CDR3 nucleotides: TGTGCCAGCAGCCCGAGGGGGGATGGGCAGTACTTC. Full variable domain (remainder filled in from reference TRBV7-8 and TRBJ2-7): GAGVSQSPRYKVAKRGQDVALRCDPISGHVSLFWYQQALGQGPEFLTYFQNEAQLDKSGLPSDRFFAERPEGSVSTLKIQRTQQEDSAVYLCASSPRGDGQYFGPGTRLTVT.

This chain joins TRBV1 and TRBJ2-1. TRBV1 is listed as a pseudogene. This CDR3 spans 16 amino acids. The CDR3 DNA reads as TGCACCAGCAGCCAAGATCTAATGGCAGAAATGTATGAGCAGTTCTTC. Protein: CTSSQDLMAEMYEQFF.

The genes are TRBV2 and TRBJ2-7; D remains ambiguous. Germline V gene data show CDR1 as SNHLY and CDR2 as FYNNEI. The CDR3 consists of 10 residues. The V end lost 8 bases, the J end lost 1 base, and 3 bases lay between the germline ends. The CDR3 sequence is CASESYEQYF. The DNA for the CDR3 is TGTGCCAGCGAATCCTACGAGCAGTACTTC.

This chain uses TRBV6-4 with TRBJ1-1; D not resolved. The germline CDR1 and CDR2 sequences are MRHNA and SNTAGT. The CDR3 is 13 amino acids. Trimming pared 3 bases from V and 5 bases from J, leaving 10 bases between. The CDR3 is CASSETHGTEAFF. As DNA, the CDR3 is TGTGCCAGCAGTGAAACCCACGGGACTGAAGCTTTCTTT.

This clone was counted a single time. V gene TRBV7-3 combines with J gene TRBJ2-5; a possible D gene is TRBD2 (6 bases). The end of the DNA aligns better with TRBJ2-7, so the J call may be wrong. The CDR3 length is 14 residues. CDR1 SGHTA and CDR2 FQGTGA come from the germline V gene. In nucleotides, the CDR3 is TGTGCCAGCAGGAGGGACGGGAGCTCCTACGAGCAGTACTTC. Its protein product is CASRRDGSSYEQYF.

The chain has TRBV5-6 and TRBJ2-5, with 7 bases lining up with TRBD2. The CDR3 has 13 residues. CDR1 is SGHDT and CDR2 is YYEEEE in the germline V gene. Unmatched junction bases numbered 3, after V lost 0 bases and J lost 7 bases. The CDR3 DNA follows: TGTGCCAGCAGCTTGGGGGGAGGGTGGACCCAGTACTTC. Protein product: CASSLGGGWTQYF. Together with reference TRBV5-6 and TRBJ2-5, the CDR3 gives the full variable domain: DAGVTQSPTHLIKTRGQQVTLRCSPKSGHDTVSWYQQALGQGPQFIFQYYEEEERQRGNFPDRFSGHQFPNYSSELNVNALLLGDSALYLCASSLGGGWTQYFGPGTRLLVL.

The V call is TRBV6-4, the J call TRBJ2-1, with 7 nucleotides matching TRBD2. V lost 3 bases to trimming and J lost 12 bases; unmatched junction nucleotides: 8. Germline CDR1 reads MRHNA; CDR2 reads SNTAGT. This CDR3 spans 13 amino acids. The CDR3 DNA reads as TGTGCCAGCAGTGATCTCCCTAGCGGTTTGCAGTTCTTC. Its protein is CASSDLPSGLQFF.

V is TRBV9 and J is TRBJ1-2, with D hard to call. CDR1 and CDR2 from the germline V gene are SGDLS and YYNGEE. V lost 7 bases and J lost 2, with 9 bases in between. CDR3 length: 12 amino acids. The CDR3 DNA follows: TGTGCCAGCGACCGATTCAACTATGGCTACACCTTC. Translation: CASDRFNYGYTF.

The chain is built from TRBV28 and TRBJ2-3; 7 nucleotides line up with TRBD1. This CDR3 has 17 residues. V gave up 5 bases and J gave up 2 bases; unmatched junction bases: 13. Germline CDR1 is MDHEN and CDR2 is SYDVKM. The CDR3 region is CASSPPPGQRSTDTQYF. The CDR3, as DNA: TGTGCCAGCAGTCCTCCCCCGGGACAGCGATCCACAGATACGCAGTATTTT.

Here the CDR3 DNA reads TGTGCCAGCAGCCCCCGTAGGGGGCCAGATACGCAGTATTTT. It translates to CASSPRRGPDTQYF. This sequence joins TRBV21-1 and TRBJ2-3; no DNA check was done on the table's D call, TRBD1. TRBV21-1 is labeled a pseudogene. CDR3 size: 14 residues.

This chain joins TRBV4-1 and TRBJ2-7; 9 nucleotides match TRBD1. The germline gives CDR1 MGHRA, CDR2 YSYEKL. The CDR3 totals 17 residues. Trimming cost V 1 base and J 1 base; bases outside gene matches: 8. The CDR3 reads CASSQAPRGQGSYEQYF. CDR3 nucleotide sequence: TGCGCCAGCAGCCAAGCCCCCCGGGGACAGGGTTCCTACGAGCAGTACTTC.

V usage is TRBV10-3 and J usage is TRBJ2-1, with 7 positions matching TRBD2. Germline CDR1 is ENHRY and CDR2 is SYGVKD. V lost 8 bases and J lost 4; bases outside the gene matches: 8. The CDR3 contains 14 residues. The CDR3 DNA reads as TGTGCCATCGCGGGAGAGGGGTCATACAATGAGCAGTTCTTC. This sequence encodes CAIAGEGSYNEQFF.

The chain carries TRBV28 and TRBJ1-2; D is unclear. Trimming took off 6 bases at V and 0 bases at J, with 17 bases between the two ends. This CDR3 has 16 amino acids. CDR1 and CDR2 from the germline V gene are MDHEN and SYDVKM. The CDR3 sequence: CASSSPAESANYGYTF. CDR3 coding DNA: TGTGCCAGCAGCTCCCCGGCAGAGTCAGCTAACTATGGCTACACCTTC.

The chain carries TRBV27 and TRBJ2-1, with D possibly TRBD1 on 6 matching bases. The CDR3 length is 14 residues. With 3 bases removed from V and 9 bases from J, the gap between germline ends came to 15 bases. Germline lookup yields CDR1 MNHEY and CDR2 SMNVEV (reference sequence). The CDR3, as DNA: TGTGCCAGCAGTTTGACCGGGACGACAGGTGAGCAGTTCTTC. Amino acids: CASSLTGTTGEQFF.

J is TRBJ1-5 and V is TRBV4-1; TRBD1 matches 8 bases. CDR1 is MGHRA and CDR2 is YSYEKL in the germline V gene. The CDR3 runs to 16 residues. The junction had 10 bases not matched to a gene; V was cut back by 3 bases and J by 6 bases. This CDR3 is CASSQSVQGVAQPQHF. The CDR3 DNA sequence: TGCGCCAGCAGCCAGTCAGTACAGGGGGTGGCTCAGCCCCAGCATTTT.

V and J are TRBV13 and TRBJ2-7; TRBD1 might be the D (6 bases). CDR1 is PRHDT and CDR2 is FYEKMQ in the germline V gene (reference sequence). Trimming cost V 3 bases and J 4 bases, with 13 bases left between them. The CDR3 sequence is 14 residues long. The CDR3: CASSFRDIGYEQYF. CDR3 nucleotides: TGTGCCAGCAGCTTCCGGGACATAGGGTACGAGCAGTACTTC.

The V and J genes are TRBV7-8 and TRBJ2-3; no clear D. The CDR3 spans 15 residues. V shed 2 bases and J shed 0 bases, with 9 bases lying between them. Per germline, CDR1 SGHVS and CDR2 FQNEAQ. CDR3 in amino acids: CASSLFPLSTDTQYF. CDR3 in DNA: TGTGCCAGCAGCTTATTCCCCTTAAGCACAGATACGCAGTATTTT.

The gene calls are TRBV7-6 and TRBJ2-1; 10 bases map to TRBD2. V shed 3 bases and J 7 bases; nucleotides not matched to a gene: 3. CDR3 length: 14 amino acids. CDR1 and CDR2 from the germline V gene are SGHVS and FNYEAQ. The chain's CDR3 is CASSFSLAGNEQFF. The CDR3 nucleotides read TGTGCCAGCAGCTTTTCACTAGCGGGAAATGAGCAGTTCTTC.

This clone occurred once. V gene TRBV11-2 combines with J gene TRBJ2-7, with TRBD2 matching 12 bases. V lost 4 bases to trimming and J lost 9 bases; unmatched junction nucleotides: 10. This CDR3 is built from 15 residues. Germline CDR1 SGHAT, CDR2 FQNNGV. CDR3 bases: TGTGCCAGCAGCTCCGGGACTAGCGGGCTTCGCGGGCAGTACTTC. It translates to CASSSGTSGLRGQYF.

This clone appeared a single time. CDR3 amino acids: CASSLAGSRDWKTQYF. The CDR3 region has the DNA TGCGCCAGCAGCTTGGCCGGTTCCCGGGACTGGAAGACCCAGTACTTC. This sequence joins TRBV5-1 and TRBJ2-5; a possible D gene is TRBD2 (6 bases). Germline assignment: CDR1 SGHRS and CDR2 YFSETQ. V was clipped by 0 bases and J by 6 bases, with 18 bases between them. This CDR3 has 16 amino acids.

The V and J genes are TRBV9 and TRBJ2-1; no clear D. V was cut by 4 bases and J by 0 bases, with 17 bases left in between. This CDR3 contains 17 residues. The V gene's germline CDR1 is SGDLS and CDR2 YYNGEE. CDR3 sequence reads: CASSPPPTRSSYNEQFF. The DNA for the CDR3 is TGTGCCAGCAGCCCGCCTCCTACGCGGAGCTCCTACAATGAGCAGTTCTTC.